The 20 T cell receptor beta chains reported below all come from one sample, sequenced in a study of blood T cells in healthy people across ages (dated by TCRdb to between 2014 and 2016). Receptor libraries were prepared by 5' RACE. Reads for this sample came from an Illumina HiSeq 2500. A second PCR of roughly 7 to 11 cycles was performed with a sample-barcoded 5' primer and a J-beta primer mix. TCRdb reran the public reads through fastp at Q25 and MiXCR, keeping productive beta chains. All rows with the same CDR3 protein become a single entry with the most common DNA and genes. This sample is represented by 700,000 to 850,000 distinct CDR3 sequences; roughly 35% of them were singletons. About an eighth of the sample is held by the ten biggest clonotypes. Sequenced input: blood. Every receptor here comes from a man younger than 35 in good health.

The V call is TRBV10-3, the J call TRBJ1-1; D gene unclear. The CDR3 is 14 residues long. CDR1 is ENHRY, CDR2 SYGVKD, per germline. Between the trimmed V and J ends, which lost 6 bases and 1 base, there was a span of 12 bases. Written as DNA, the CDR3 is TGTGCCATCAGGGAGCGGAGGGAGAACACTGAAGCTTTCTTT. It encodes CAIRERRENTEAFF.

The V and J genes are TRBV28 and TRBJ2-5, with D perhaps matching TRBD2 (6 bases). Germline lookup yields CDR1 MDHEN and CDR2 SYDVKM. The V end was cut by 6 bases, the J end by 1 base, with 15 bases between. CDR3 length: 15 residues. CDR3 loop: CASSPRGLTQETQYF. The CDR3 DNA reads as TGTGCCAGCAGCCCGAGGGGACTCACCCAAGAGACCCAGTACTTC.

This clonotype occurred a few times. The rearrangement uses TRBV20-1 and TRBJ1-2; a weak D match, TRBD1 (6 bases). The V gene's germline CDR1 is DFQATT and CDR2 SNEGSKA (reference sequence). The CDR3 contains 13 residues. The ends were cut back, 7 bases at V and 4 bases at J, with 16 bases in the middle. The CDR3 DNA is TGCAGTGTGGGGGGGGCCTCCACCTATGGCTACACCTTC. Its protein is CSVGGASTYGYTF.

Only a few counts were recorded for this clonotype. The V gene is TRBV30, the J gene TRBJ2-7; D gene uncertain. CDR1 and CDR2 from the germline V gene are GTSNPN and SVGIG (reference sequence). This CDR3 is built from 13 residues. Trimming removed 2 bases from V and 6 bases from J, with 14 bases in between. In nucleotides, the CDR3 is TGTGCCTGGAGTCCACACGGACCCATCGAGCAGTACTTC. The encoded protein is CAWSPHGPIEQYF.

This clonotype was seen at least ten times. The rearrangement joins TRBV11-1 to TRBJ2-1; unclear D gene. CDR1 and CDR2 from the germline V gene are SGHAT and FQDESV (reference sequence). Trimming pared 3 bases from V and 2 bases from J, leaving 11 bases between. The CDR3 extends over 15 amino acids. CDR3 in DNA: TGTGCCAGCAGCTTCGGGCAGCCTCCCTACAATGAGCAGTTCTTC. Protein product: CASSFGQPPYNEQFF.

This clonotype has just a few counts. The CDR3 nucleotides are TGCGCCAGCAGCGCCGGGACTAGCGGAAACAATGAGCAGTTCTTC. As protein: CASSAGTSGNNEQFF. The V and J genes are TRBV5-1 and TRBJ2-1, with 11 bases that match TRBD2. The germline CDR1 and CDR2 sequences are SGHRS and YFSETQ. With 4 bases clipped from V and 5 bases from J, the junction kept 5 bases outside the gene matches. This CDR3 is built from 15 residues.

The genes are TRBV7-3 and TRBJ2-3; 7 positions agree with TRBD2. V lost 1 base and J lost 3; bases outside the gene matches: 7. The CDR3 length is 16 residues. Per germline, CDR1 SGHTA and CDR2 FQGTGA. The CDR3 nucleotides read TGTGCCAGCAGCTTAATGGCGGGGGTTATGACAGATACGCAGTATTTT. Translated, it gives CASSLMAGVMTDTQYF.

V is TRBV20-1 and J is TRBJ1-5, with a weak D call TRBD1 (6 bases). Germline loops: CDR1 DFQATT, CDR2 SNEGSKA (reference sequence). V gave up 5 bases and J gave up 5 bases, with 13 bases separating them. CDR3 size: 13 residues. DNA for the CDR3: TGCAGTGCTCGCAGGACAGACGATCAGCCCCAGCATTTT. Residues: CSARRTDDQPQHF.

A word on this clonotype: A much larger clone lies one base from this, so it may be a read error. DNA for the CDR3: TGTGCCAGCAGCCAGGAGGTTTGGGACTCCTACAATGAGCAGTTCTTC. Its protein is CASSQEVWDSYNEQFF. This chain joins TRBV3-1 and TRBJ2-1; D may be TRBD2 (5 bases). Germline V CDR1 and CDR2: LGHDT, YNNKEL (reference sequence). V shed 3 bases and J shed 0 bases, with 12 bases lying between them. This CDR3 region has 16 residues.

The chain has TRBV7-9 and TRBJ2-5; 9 positions agree with TRBD2. The end of the DNA is better explained by TRBJ2-7, so the J call may be wrong. The CDR3 has 15 residues. Germline assignment: CDR1 SEHNR and CDR2 FQNEAQ (reference sequence). The DNA for the CDR3 is TGTGCCAGCAGCTTAAGCTCTAGCGGGGTCTACGAGCAGTACTTC. Its translation: CASSLSSSGVYEQYF.

The count of this clonotype is one. The chain has TRBV19 and TRBJ2-2; no firm D call. This CDR3 contains 13 residues. Between the trimmed V and J ends, which lost 2 bases and 9 bases, there was a span of 10 bases. From germline, CDR1 is LNHDA and CDR2 SQIVND (reference sequence). The CDR3 sequence is CASSISMARELFF. In DNA, the CDR3 is TGTGCCAGTAGTATATCGATGGCCCGGGAGCTGTTTTTT.

This clonotype was seen a few times. This sequence joins TRBV5-1 and TRBJ2-2; D might be TRBD1 or TRBD2, each matching 6 bases. V lost 6 bases and J 2 bases, leaving 14 bases between the germline ends. The CDR3 loop spans 15 amino acids. Germline V lookup: CDR1 SGHRS, CDR2 YFSETQ. CDR3 protein: CASIRGAPNTGELFF. Written as DNA, the CDR3 is TGCGCCAGCATAAGGGGGGCCCCAAACACCGGGGAGCTGTTTTTT. The variable domain in full, completed from reference TRBV5-1 and TRBJ2-2, reads KAGVTQTPRYLIKTRGQQVTLSCSPISGHRSVSWYQQTPGQGLQFLFEYFSETQRNKGNFPGRFSGRQFSNSRSEMNVSTLELGDSALYLCASIRGAPNTGELFFGEGSRLTVL.

The chain has TRBV14 and TRBJ1-1; D is unresolved. The CDR3 spans 12 residues. The V and J ends lost 4 bases and 5 bases respectively, with 8 bases between them. CDR1 and CDR2 (germline): SGHDN, FVKESK. This CDR3 is CASSRARTEAFF. The CDR3 DNA follows: TGTGCCAGCAGCCGAGCTCGGACTGAAGCTTTCTTT.

The V call is TRBV12-3 or TRBV12-4, the J call TRBJ1-3; 7 nucleotides line up with TRBD1. CDR3 length equals 14 residues. V shed 5 bases, J shed 1 base, and the junction held 2 bases outside the gene matches. DNA for the CDR3: TGTGCCAGCAGTCCGACAGGGTCTGGAAACACCATATATTTT. Amino acids: CASSPTGSGNTIYF.

This clonotype was observed a handful of times. The CDR3 nucleotides are TGTGCCAGCAGCCCCCGGGACAGGATCACAGATACGCAGTATTTT. It translates to CASSPRDRITDTQYF. The V and J genes are TRBV4-2 and TRBJ2-3; 8 bases match TRBD1. The length of the CDR3 is 15 residues. Germline CDR1 LGHNA, CDR2 YNFKEQ. V trimming: 4 bases; J trimming: 2 bases; junction bases outside the gene matches: 5.

The V and J genes are TRBV20-1 and TRBJ2-1, with D uncertain. The CDR3 is 11 residues long. With 8 bases removed from V and 5 bases from J, the gap between germline ends came to 10 bases. Looked up from germline, CDR1 is DFQATT and CDR2 is SNEGSKA (reference sequence). This CDR3 is CSSSPDNEQFF. In nucleotides, the CDR3 is TGCAGTTCCAGTCCCGACAATGAGCAGTTCTTC.

The V and J genes are TRBV30 and TRBJ1-1; possible D gene TRBD1, 5 bases. The germline V gene has CDR1 GTSNPN and CDR2 SVGIG (reference sequence). V was shortened by 0 bases and J by 1 base, with 9 bases between the two germline ends. This CDR3 has 14 amino acids. The DNA for the CDR3 is TGTGCCTGGAGTGTACTGGGGGAGAACACTGAAGCTTTCTTT. Residues: CAWSVLGENTEAFF.

V and J are TRBV4-1 and TRBJ1-2; 11 nucleotides line up with TRBD1. The CDR3 length is 15 residues. Germline lookup yields CDR1 MGHRA and CDR2 YSYEKL. V trimming: 4 bases; J trimming: 8 bases; junction bases outside the gene matches: 9. CDR3 DNA sequence: TGCGCCAGCAGCCTCTTCGGACAGGGGGCAAAGGGCTACACCTTC. Translated: CASSLFGQGAKGYTF.

This clonotype was recorded at least ten times. This rearrangement joins TRBV7-2 to TRBJ2-1; TRBD2 matches 10 bases. The CDR3 contains 15 residues. Per the germline V gene, CDR1 is SGHTA and CDR2 is FQGNSA. V lost 6 bases to trimming and J lost 3 bases; unmatched junction nucleotides: 5. This chain's CDR3 is CASSRTSGDYNEQFF. CDR3 coding DNA: TGTGCCAGCAGTCGGACTAGCGGAGACTACAATGAGCAGTTCTTC. The variable domain in full, completed from reference TRBV7-2 and TRBJ2-1, reads GAGVSQSPSNKVTEKGKDVELRCDPISGHTALYWYRQSLGQGLEFLIYFQGNSAPDKSGLPSDRFSAERTGGSVSTLTIQRTQQEDSAVYLCASSRTSGDYNEQFFGPGTRLTVL.

This clonotype is a singleton in its sample. This may come from a read error, since a much larger clone is one base off. The chain combines TRBV15 with TRBJ1-5; unclear D gene. CDR1 is LNHNV and CDR2 is YYDKDF in the germline V gene (reference sequence). V was clipped by 11 bases and J by 2 bases, with 22 bases between them. This CDR3 contains 16 residues. CDR3 bases: TGTGCCCCCGCACCGAGGCCTGATCGGCGCAATCAGCCCCAGCATTTT. Its translation is CAPAPRPDRRNQPQHF.